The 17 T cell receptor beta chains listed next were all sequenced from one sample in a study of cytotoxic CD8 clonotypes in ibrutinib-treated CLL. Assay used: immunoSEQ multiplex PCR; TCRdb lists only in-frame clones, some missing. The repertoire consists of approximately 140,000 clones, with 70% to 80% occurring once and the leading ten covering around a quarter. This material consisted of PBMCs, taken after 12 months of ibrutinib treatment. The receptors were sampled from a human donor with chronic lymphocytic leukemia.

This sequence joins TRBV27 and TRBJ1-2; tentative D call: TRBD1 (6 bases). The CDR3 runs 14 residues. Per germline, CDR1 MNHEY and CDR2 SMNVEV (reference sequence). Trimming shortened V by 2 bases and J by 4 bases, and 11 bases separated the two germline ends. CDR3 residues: CASSLQGRGYGYTF. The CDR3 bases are TGTGCCAGCAGTTTACAGGGGCGCGGCTATGGCTACACCTTC.

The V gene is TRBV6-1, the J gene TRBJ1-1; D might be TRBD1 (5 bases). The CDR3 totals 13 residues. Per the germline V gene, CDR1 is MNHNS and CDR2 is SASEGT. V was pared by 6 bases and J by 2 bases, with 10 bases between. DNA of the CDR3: TGTGCCAGCAGCATGACAGATAACACTGAAGCTTTCTTT. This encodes CASSMTDNTEAFF.

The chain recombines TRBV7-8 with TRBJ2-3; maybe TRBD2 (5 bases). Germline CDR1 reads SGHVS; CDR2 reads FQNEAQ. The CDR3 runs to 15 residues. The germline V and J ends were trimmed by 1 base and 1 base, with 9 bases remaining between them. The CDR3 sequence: CASSLVRGGTDTQYF. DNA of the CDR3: TGTGCCAGCAGCTTAGTCCGGGGAGGCACAGATACGCAGTATTTT. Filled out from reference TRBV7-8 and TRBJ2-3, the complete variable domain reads GAGVSQSPRYKVAKRGQDVALRCDPISGHVSLFWYQQALGQGPEFLTYFQNEAQLDKSGLPSDRFFAERPEGSVSTLKIQRTQQEDSAVYLCASSLVRGGTDTQYFGPGTRLTVL.

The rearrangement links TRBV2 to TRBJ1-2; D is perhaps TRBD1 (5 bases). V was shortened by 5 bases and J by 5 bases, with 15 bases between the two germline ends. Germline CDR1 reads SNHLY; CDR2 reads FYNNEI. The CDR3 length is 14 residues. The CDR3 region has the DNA TGTGCCAGCAGTCTCGAGGGGTTGGGGTATGGCTACACCTTC. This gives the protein CASSLEGLGYGYTF.

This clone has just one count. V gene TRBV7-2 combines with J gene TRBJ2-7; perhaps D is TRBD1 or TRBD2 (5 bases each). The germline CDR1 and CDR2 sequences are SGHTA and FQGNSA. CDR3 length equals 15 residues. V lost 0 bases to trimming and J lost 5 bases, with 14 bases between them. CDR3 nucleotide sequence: TGTGCCAGCAGCTTAGCTTTAAGGGTGGGGGACGAGCAGTACTTC. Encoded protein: CASSLALRVGDEQYF.

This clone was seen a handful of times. The CDR3: CASSPNPGQSNEQFF. DNA of the CDR3: TGTGCCAGCAGCCCCAACCCGGGCCAGAGCAATGAGCAGTTCTTC. This chain joins TRBV5-4 and TRBJ2-1; unclear D gene. The CDR3 is 15 amino acids. Germline lookup yields CDR1 SGHNT and CDR2 YYREEE (reference sequence). V gave up 4 bases and J gave up 6 bases, with 17 bases separating them.

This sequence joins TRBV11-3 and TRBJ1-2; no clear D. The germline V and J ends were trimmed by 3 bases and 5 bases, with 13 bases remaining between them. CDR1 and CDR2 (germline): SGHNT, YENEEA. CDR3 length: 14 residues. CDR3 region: CASSFRPEGYGYTF. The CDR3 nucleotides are TGTGCCAGCAGCTTCCGGCCGGAAGGGTATGGCTACACCTTC.

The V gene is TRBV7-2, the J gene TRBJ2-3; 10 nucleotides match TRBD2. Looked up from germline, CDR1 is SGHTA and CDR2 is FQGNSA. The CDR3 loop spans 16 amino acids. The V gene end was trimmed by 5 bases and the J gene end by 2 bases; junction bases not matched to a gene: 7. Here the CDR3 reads CASSDRLAGTTDTQYF. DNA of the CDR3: TGTGCCAGCAGCGATCGACTAGCGGGCACCACAGATACGCAGTATTTT. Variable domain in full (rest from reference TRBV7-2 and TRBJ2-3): GAGVSQSPSNKVTEKGKDVELRCDPISGHTALYWYRQSLGQGLEFLIYFQGNSAPDKSGLPSDRFSAERTGGSVSTLTIQRTQQEDSAVYLCASSDRLAGTTDTQYFGPGTRLTVL.

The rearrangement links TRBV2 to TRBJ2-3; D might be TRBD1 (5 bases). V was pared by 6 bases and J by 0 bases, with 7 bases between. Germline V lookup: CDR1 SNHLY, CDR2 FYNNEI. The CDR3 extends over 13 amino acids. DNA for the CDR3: TGTGCCAGCAGCAGGGAAAGCACAGATACGCAGTATTTT. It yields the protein CASSRESTDTQYF.

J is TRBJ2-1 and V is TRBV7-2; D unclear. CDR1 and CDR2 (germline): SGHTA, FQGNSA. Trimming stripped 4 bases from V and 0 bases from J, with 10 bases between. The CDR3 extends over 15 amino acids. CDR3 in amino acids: CASSSSWSSYNEQFF. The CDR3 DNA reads TGTGCCAGCAGCTCGAGTTGGAGCTCCTACAATGAGCAGTTCTTC. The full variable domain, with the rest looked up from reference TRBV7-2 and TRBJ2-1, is GAGVSQSPSNKVTEKGKDVELRCDPISGHTALYWYRQSLGQGLEFLIYFQGNSAPDKSGLPSDRFSAERTGGSVSTLTIQRTQQEDSAVYLCASSSSWSSYNEQFFGPGTRLTVL.

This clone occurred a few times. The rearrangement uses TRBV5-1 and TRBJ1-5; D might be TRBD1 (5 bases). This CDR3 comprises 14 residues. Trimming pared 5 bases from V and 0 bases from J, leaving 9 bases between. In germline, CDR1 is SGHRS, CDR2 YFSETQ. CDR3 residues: CASSRGDSNQPQHF. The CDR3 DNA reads TGCGCCAGCAGTCGGGGCGATAGCAATCAGCCCCAGCATTTT.

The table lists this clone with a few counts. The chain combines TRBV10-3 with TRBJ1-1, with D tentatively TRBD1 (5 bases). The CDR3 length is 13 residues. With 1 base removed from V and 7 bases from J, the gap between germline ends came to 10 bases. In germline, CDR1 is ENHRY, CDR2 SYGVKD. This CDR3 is CAISELRQGEAFF. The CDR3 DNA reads TGTGCCATCAGTGAGTTGAGGCAGGGTGAAGCTTTCTTT.

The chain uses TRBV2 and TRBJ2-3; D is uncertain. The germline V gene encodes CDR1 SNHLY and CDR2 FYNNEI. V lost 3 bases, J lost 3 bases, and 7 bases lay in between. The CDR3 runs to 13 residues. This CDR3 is CASSEQATDTQYF. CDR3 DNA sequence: TGTGCCAGCAGTGAGCAGGCGACAGATACGCAGTATTTT.

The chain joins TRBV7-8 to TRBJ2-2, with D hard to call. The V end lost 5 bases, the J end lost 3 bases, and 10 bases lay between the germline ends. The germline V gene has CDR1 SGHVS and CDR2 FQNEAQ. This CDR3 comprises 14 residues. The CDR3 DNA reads TGTGCCAGCAGCCAGAGAATGTACACCGGGGAGCTGTTTTTT. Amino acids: CASSQRMYTGELFF.

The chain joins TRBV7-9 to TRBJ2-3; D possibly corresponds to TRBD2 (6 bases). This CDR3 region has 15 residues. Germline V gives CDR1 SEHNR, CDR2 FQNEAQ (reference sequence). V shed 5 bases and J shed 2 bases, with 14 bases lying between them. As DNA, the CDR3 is TGTGCCAGCAGCCACGGGGGACGAAACACAGATACGCAGTATTTT. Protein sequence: CASSHGGRNTDTQYF.

CDR3 region: CSVQGLGNGYTF. In DNA, the CDR3 is TGCAGCGTTCAGGGGCTTGGTAATGGCTACACCTTC. The J gene is TRBJ1-2, the V gene TRBV29-1, with a tentative D call TRBD1 (6 bases). This CDR3 spans 12 amino acids. V was clipped by 5 bases and J by 6 bases, with 13 bases between them. The germline CDR1 and CDR2 sequences are SQVTM and ANQGSEA.

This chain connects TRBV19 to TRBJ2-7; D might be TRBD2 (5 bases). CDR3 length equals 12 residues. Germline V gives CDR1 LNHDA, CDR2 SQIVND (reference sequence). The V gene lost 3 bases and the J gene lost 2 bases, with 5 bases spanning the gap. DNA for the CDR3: TGTGCCAGTAGTATCGGGACCTACGAGCAGTACTTC. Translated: CASSIGTYEQYF.